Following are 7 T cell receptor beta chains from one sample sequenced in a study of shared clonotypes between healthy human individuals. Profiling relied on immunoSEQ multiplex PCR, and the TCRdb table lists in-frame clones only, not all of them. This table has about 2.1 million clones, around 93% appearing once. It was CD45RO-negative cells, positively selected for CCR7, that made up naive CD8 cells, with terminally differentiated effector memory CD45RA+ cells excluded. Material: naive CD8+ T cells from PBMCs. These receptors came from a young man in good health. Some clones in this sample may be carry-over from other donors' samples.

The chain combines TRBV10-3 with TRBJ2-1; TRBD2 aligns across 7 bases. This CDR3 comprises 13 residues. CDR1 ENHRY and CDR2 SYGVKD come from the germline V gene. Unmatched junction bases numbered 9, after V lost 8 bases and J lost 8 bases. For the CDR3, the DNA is TGTGCCATCCTAGCGGTCCTGGGGCATGAGCAGTTCTTC. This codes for CAILAVLGHEQFF.

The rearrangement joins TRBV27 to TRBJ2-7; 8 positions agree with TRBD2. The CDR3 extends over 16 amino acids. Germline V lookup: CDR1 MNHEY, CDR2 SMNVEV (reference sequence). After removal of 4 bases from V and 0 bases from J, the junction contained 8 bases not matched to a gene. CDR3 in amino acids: CASSSMLAGFSYEQYF. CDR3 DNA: TGTGCCAGCAGTTCTATGCTAGCGGGTTTCTCCTACGAGCAGTACTTC.

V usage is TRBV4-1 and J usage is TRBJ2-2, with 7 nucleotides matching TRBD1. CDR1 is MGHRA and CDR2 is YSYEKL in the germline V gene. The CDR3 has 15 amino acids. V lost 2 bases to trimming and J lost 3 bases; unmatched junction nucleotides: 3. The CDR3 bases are TGCGCCAGCAGCCAAACGGGACAGTACACCGGGGAGCTGTTTTTT. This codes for CASSQTGQYTGELFF.

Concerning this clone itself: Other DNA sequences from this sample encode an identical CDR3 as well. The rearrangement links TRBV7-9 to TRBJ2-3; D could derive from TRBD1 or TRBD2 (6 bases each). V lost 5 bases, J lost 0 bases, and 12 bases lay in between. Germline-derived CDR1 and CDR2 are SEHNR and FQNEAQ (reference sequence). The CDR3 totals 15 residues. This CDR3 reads CASSPPGASTDTQYF. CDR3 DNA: TGTGCCAGCAGCCCCCCGGGGGCTAGCACAGATACGCAGTATTTT. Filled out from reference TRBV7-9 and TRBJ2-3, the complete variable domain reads DTGVSQNPRHKITKRGQNVTFRCDPISEHNRLYWYRQTLGQGPEFLTYFQNEAQLEKSRLLSDRFSAERPKGSFSTLEIQRTEQGDSAMYLCASSPPGASTDTQYFGPGTRLTVL.

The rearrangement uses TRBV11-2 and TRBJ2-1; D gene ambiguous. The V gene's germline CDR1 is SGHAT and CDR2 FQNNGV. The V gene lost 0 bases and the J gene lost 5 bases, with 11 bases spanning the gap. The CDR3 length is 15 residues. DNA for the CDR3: TGTGCCAGCAGCTTAGAGGGTCTTACAAACAATGAGCAGTTCTTC. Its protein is CASSLEGLTNNEQFF.

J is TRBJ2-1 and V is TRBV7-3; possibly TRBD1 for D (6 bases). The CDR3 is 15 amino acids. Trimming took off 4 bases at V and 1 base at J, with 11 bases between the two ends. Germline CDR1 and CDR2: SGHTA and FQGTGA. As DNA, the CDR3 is TGTGCCAGCAGCTCGGGACACGTATCCTACAATGAGCAGTTCTTC. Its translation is CASSSGHVSYNEQFF.

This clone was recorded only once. In DNA, the CDR3 is TGCGCCAGCAGCCAATCGTCACGGACAATCGTTCAGCCCCAGCATTTT. Translation: CASSQSSRTIVQPQHF. The chain has TRBV4-1 and TRBJ1-5; perhaps TRBD1 as D (5 bases). CDR3 length: 16 residues. Looked up from germline, CDR1 is MGHRA and CDR2 is YSYEKL. Trimming cost V 2 bases and J 6 bases, with 17 bases left between them.